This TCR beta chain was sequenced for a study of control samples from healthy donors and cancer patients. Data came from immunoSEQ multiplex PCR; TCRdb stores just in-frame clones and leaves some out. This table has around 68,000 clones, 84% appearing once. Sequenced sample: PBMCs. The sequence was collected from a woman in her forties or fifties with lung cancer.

The CDR3, as DNA: TGTGCCAGCAGCTTAGATCTGACAGGGGATCTGCAGACCCAGTACTTC. It encodes CASSLDLTGDLQTQYF. V usage is TRBV11-2 and J usage is TRBJ2-5; 8 nucleotides align to TRBD1. Looked up from germline, CDR1 is SGHAT and CDR2 is FQNNGV. V lost 0 bases and J lost 6; bases outside the gene matches: 9. The CDR3 consists of 16 residues.